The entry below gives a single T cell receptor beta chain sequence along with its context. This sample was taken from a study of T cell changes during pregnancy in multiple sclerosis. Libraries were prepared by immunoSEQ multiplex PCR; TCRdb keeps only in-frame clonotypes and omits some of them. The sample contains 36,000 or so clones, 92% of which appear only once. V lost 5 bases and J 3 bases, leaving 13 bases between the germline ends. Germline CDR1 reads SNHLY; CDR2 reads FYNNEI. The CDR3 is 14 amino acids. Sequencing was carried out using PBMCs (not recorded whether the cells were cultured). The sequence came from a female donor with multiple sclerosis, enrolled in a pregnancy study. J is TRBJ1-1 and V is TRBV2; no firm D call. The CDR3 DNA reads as TGTGCCAGCAGTCCGGGTGAAAGGTACACTGAAGCTTTCTTT. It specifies CASSPGERYTEAFF.